The clone carrying this T cell receptor beta chain occurred a few times. Its antigen is currently unknown. These data are taken from a study of blood T cells in healthy people across ages. In the study overall: Capture via template switching afforded approximately one barcoded beta molecule per two T cells. Study outcomes and limitations: It was held that the diversity estimates obtained from one million T cells were underestimates.

This CDR3 comprises 12 residues. Germline V gene sequence: CDR1 MDHEN, CDR2 SYDVKM. V shed 5 bases and J shed 15 bases, with 17 bases lying between them. Primers used in a second PCR of roughly 6 to 11 cycles were a sample-barcoded 5' primer and a J-beta primer mix. MiXCR was run by TCRdb on the 5' RACE reads, yielding one entry per CDR3 protein. The sample has almost 800,000 distinct CDR3 sequences, 58% seen once. The rearrangement uses TRBV28 and TRBJ2-1, with a weak D call TRBD1 (7 bases). This sequence originates from a young man in good health. The sequenced material came from blood. The CDR3 protein is CASSQAGGRRFF. CDR3 coding DNA: TGTGCCAGCAGTCAAGCAGGGGGGCGCAGGTTCTTC.